Sequencing of this TCR beta chain was carried out in a study of blood T cell repertoires in COVID-19. At the level of the study: The United States, Italy and Spain were the sources of the acute and convalescent COVID-19 samples.

Some clones are missing from TCRdb's copy, which holds only in-frame ones; the method was immunoSEQ multiplex PCR. The sample holds 110,000 to 150,000 clones, 81% seen once. This CDR3 is built from 15 residues. CDR1 is SGHRS and CDR2 is YFSETQ in the germline V gene. The junction had 6 bases not matched to a gene; V was cut back by 1 base and J by 3 bases. The sequence was collected from a human donor in a cohort sampled during active COVID-19. This rearrangement joins TRBV5-1 to TRBJ2-7; 8 nucleotides line up with TRBD1. The source material was peripheral blood. The CDR3 sequence is CASSLRPTGDYEQYF. In nucleotides, the CDR3 is TGCGCCAGCAGCTTGCGGCCGACAGGGGACTACGAGCAGTACTTC.